The 25 T cell receptor beta chains presented below share a single source sample, sequenced in a study of sequential checkpoint blockade in melanoma. Sequencing was performed with immunoSEQ multiplex PCR; in TCRdb, only in-frame clones are kept and a portion is missing. The repertoire holds 15,000 to 20,000 clones, with approximately 70% as singletons. Described treatment: randomized to nivolumab then ipilimumab (arm A) or the reverse (arm B). This specimen was CD8+ T cells sorted from blood (inferred from file names), taken from a patient given nivolumab and ipilimumab in sequence. All receptors derive from a human donor with melanoma.

The rearrangement links TRBV29-1 to TRBJ1-2; D is unclear. Per germline, CDR1 SQVTM and CDR2 ANQGSEA. V lost 4 bases, J lost 6 bases, and 6 bases lay in between. CDR3 size: 10 residues. For the CDR3, the DNA is TGCAGCGTTGGAGCGAATGGCTACACCTTC. Its protein is CSVGANGYTF.

The V and J genes are TRBV5-1 and TRBJ2-3; TRBD2 matches at 12 bases. The germline CDR1 and CDR2 sequences are SGHRS and YFSETQ. Unmatched junction bases numbered 10, after V lost 3 bases and J lost 5 bases. This CDR3 has 17 amino acids. Written as DNA, the CDR3 is TGCGCCAGCAGCTCTGAGACTAGCGGGAGCTATGAAGATACGCAGTATTTT. It is translated as CASSSETSGSYEDTQYF. Complete variable domain (other parts from reference TRBV5-1 and TRBJ2-3): KAGVTQTPRYLIKTRGQQVTLSCSPISGHRSVSWYQQTPGQGLQFLFEYFSETQRNKGNFPGRFSGRQFSNSRSEMNVSTLELGDSALYLCASSSETSGSYEDTQYFGPGTRLTVL.

This chain connects TRBV7-2 to TRBJ2-3; D might be TRBD1 (6 bases). Germline V CDR1 and CDR2: SGHTA, FQGNSA. The ends were cut back, 6 bases at V and 2 bases at J, with 15 bases in the middle. The CDR3 is made up of 15 amino acids. Written as DNA, the CDR3 is TGTGCCAGCAGTTCCGGGGACACGTCCACAGATACGCAGTATTTT. This translates into CASSSGDTSTDTQYF.

In this sample, this clone turned up once. The rearrangement uses TRBV20-1 and TRBJ2-7; D perhaps matches TRBD1 (6 bases). This CDR3 contains 11 residues. Trimming left V 0 bases short and J 7 bases short, with 7 bases between. Germline assignment: CDR1 DFQATT and CDR2 SNEGSKA (reference sequence). The CDR3 region is CSARDTGEQYF. As DNA, the CDR3 is TGCAGTGCTAGAGATACAGGGGAGCAGTACTTC.

The CDR3 DNA is TGTGCCAGCAGCGAAGGGAGGCAAGGGAACACTGAAGCTTTCTTT. As protein: CASSEGRQGNTEAFF. The rearrangement uses TRBV9 and TRBJ1-1; D is uncertain. This CDR3 spans 15 amino acids. In germline, CDR1 is SGDLS, CDR2 YYNGEE. V dropped 3 bases and J dropped 1 base, with 13 bases sitting between them.

This sequence joins TRBV19 and TRBJ2-3, with TRBD2 matching 7 bases. The CDR3 contains 13 residues. With 5 bases clipped from V and 5 bases from J, the junction kept 4 bases outside the gene matches. Per germline, CDR1 LNHDA and CDR2 SQIVND (reference sequence). The CDR3 nucleotides read TGTGCCAGTAGTTCTGGGGGGGGAGATACGCAGTATTTT. As protein: CASSSGGGDTQYF.

This chain connects TRBV6-5 to TRBJ2-1; 9 bases align to TRBD1. V lost 4 bases to trimming and J lost 8 bases; unmatched junction nucleotides: 9. The germline CDR1 and CDR2 sequences are MNHEY and SVGAGI. This CDR3 contains 15 residues. In nucleotides, the CDR3 is TGTGCCAGCAGTTCTCAGGGGGACAGGGTTTATGAGCAGTTCTTC. Protein product: CASSSQGDRVYEQFF.

By its share, this clone is medium-sized. This chain uses TRBV9 with TRBJ2-1; 8 bases are a match to TRBD1. The germline V gene encodes CDR1 SGDLS and CDR2 YYNGEE. There are 13 residues in the CDR3. With V trimmed by 3 bases and J by 8 bases, 4 bases remained unmatched. DNA for the CDR3: TGTGCCAGCAGCGACGGACAGGGCGATGAGCAGTTCTTC. This encodes CASSDGQGDEQFF.

The chain recombines TRBV6-4 with TRBJ2-3; D is unresolved. The CDR3 runs to 13 residues. V was pared by 0 bases and J by 4 bases, with 5 bases between. Germline CDR1 reads MRHNA; CDR2 reads SNTAGT. The CDR3 protein is CASSDSSADTQYF. The CDR3 region has the DNA TGTGCCAGCAGTGACTCGAGCGCAGATACGCAGTATTTT.

The chain couples TRBV9 to TRBJ2-1; 7 bases are shared with TRBD2. The V segment lost 0 bases and the J segment 11 bases; nucleotides outside the gene matches: 11. Germline V lookup: CDR1 SGDLS, CDR2 YYNGEE. CDR3 length: 15 residues. The CDR3 sequence: CASSVEFAGVGQQFF. The CDR3 coding sequence is TGTGCCAGCAGCGTAGAATTCGCGGGGGTGGGACAGCAGTTCTTC.

The J gene is TRBJ2-7, the V gene TRBV6-5; possible D gene TRBD2, 7 bases. Germline values: CDR1 MNHEY, CDR2 SVGAGI. Trimming left V 2 bases short and J 7 bases short, with 12 bases between. The CDR3 consists of 13 residues. In nucleotides, the CDR3 is TGTGCCAGCAGTTACGGGGGGGCTGGGGAGCAGTACTTC. This encodes CASSYGGAGEQYF.

This clone was picked up one time. This chain joins TRBV6-6 and TRBJ1-1; D remains unclear. V lost 2 bases to trimming and J lost 1 base, with 5 bases between them. Germline V gives CDR1 MNHNY, CDR2 SVGAGI (reference sequence). The CDR3 contains 13 residues. CDR3 DNA sequence: TGTGCCAGCAGTTACACGGGGAACACTGAAGCTTTCTTT. Its protein product is CASSYTGNTEAFF.

This clone was detected a few times. The chain joins TRBV7-7 to TRBJ1-5; TRBD1 is a possible D gene (6 bases). The CDR3 sequence is 14 residues long. The germline CDR1 and CDR2 sequences are SSHAT and FNYEAQ (reference sequence). V shed 10 bases and J shed 7 bases, with 20 bases lying between them. The CDR3 loop reads CATSLRQVGQPQHF. The CDR3 coding sequence is TGTGCCACCTCCCTCAGACAGGTTGGGCAGCCCCAGCATTTT.

This chain connects TRBV14 to TRBJ2-5; the match to TRBD1 covers 8 bases. CDR1 and CDR2 from the germline V gene are SGHDN and FVKESK. The V gene end was trimmed by 4 bases and the J gene end by 2 bases; junction bases not matched to a gene: 9. The CDR3 has 16 amino acids. The CDR3 here is CASSPPTGANQETQYF. In nucleotides, the CDR3 is TGTGCCAGCAGCCCCCCGACAGGGGCCAATCAAGAGACCCAGTACTTC.

The genes are TRBV30 and TRBJ2-1; no reliable D call. The CDR3 is 17 residues long. The germline V gene encodes CDR1 GTSNPN and CDR2 SVGIG (reference sequence). The ends were cut back, 2 bases at V and 8 bases at J, with 25 bases in the middle. Written as DNA, the CDR3 is TGTGCCTGGAGTCCGTCGACTCTTCACCGACCTCCTTATGAGCAGTTCTTC. Translating it yields CAWSPSTLHRPPYEQFF.

The rearrangement joins TRBV27 to TRBJ1-6; TRBD1 is a possible D gene (5 bases). This CDR3 is 16 amino acids long. Trimming left V 4 bases short and J 8 bases short, with 18 bases between. Germline CDR1 MNHEY, CDR2 SMNVEV (reference sequence). The CDR3 spells CASSYGGEGHHSPLHF. CDR3 bases: TGTGCCAGCAGTTATGGAGGGGAGGGCCATCATTCACCCCTCCACTTT.

The J gene is TRBJ2-7, the V gene TRBV18, with TRBD2 matching 7 bases. Trimming removed 2 bases from V and 5 bases from J; junction bases left unmatched: 12. Germline-derived CDR1 and CDR2 are KGHSH and LQKENI. The CDR3 length is 16 residues. As DNA, the CDR3 is TGTGCCAGCTCACCAGGAAGGACTAGTCTCAGCAACGAGCAGTACTTC. Its translation is CASSPGRTSLSNEQYF.

V usage is TRBV11-1 and J usage is TRBJ2-7; 8 bases map to TRBD2. The length of the CDR3 is 16 residues. V was clipped by 3 bases and J by 3 bases; unmatched bases: 10. Per germline, CDR1 SGHAT and CDR2 FQDESV (reference sequence). CDR3 DNA sequence: TGTGCCAGCAGCTTGAATGCCGGGAGGGAGCGCTACGAGCAGTACTTC. Translating gives CASSLNAGRERYEQYF.

In this sample, this clone turned up a few times. The chain has TRBV9 and TRBJ2-5; a weak D match, TRBD2 (6 bases). Germline-derived CDR1 and CDR2 are SGDLS and YYNGEE. Deletions cut 4 bases from V and 0 bases from J, with 13 bases between. This CDR3 contains 15 residues. CDR3 in amino acids: CASSHRRGDQETQYF. DNA for the CDR3: TGTGCCAGCAGCCACCGGCGGGGCGACCAAGAGACCCAGTACTTC. Full variable domain (rest looked up from reference TRBV9 and TRBJ2-5): DSGVTQTPKHLITATGQRVTLRCSPRSGDLSVYWYQQSLDQGLQFLIQYYNGEERAKGNILERFSAQQFPDLHSELNLSSLELGDSALYFCASSHRRGDQETQYFGPGTRLLVL.

The chain links TRBV29-1 to TRBJ2-7; D ambiguous. V lost 7 bases and J 0 bases, leaving 13 bases between the germline ends. Germline-derived CDR1 and CDR2 are SQVTM and ANQGSEA. The CDR3 consists of 13 residues. DNA of the CDR3: TGCAGCGGACAACTCTCGAGCTCCTACGAGCAGTACTTC. It encodes CSGQLSSSYEQYF.

V gene TRBV19 combines with J gene TRBJ1-2; D ambiguous. In germline, CDR1 is LNHDA, CDR2 SQIVND (reference sequence). The CDR3 is 10 amino acids. With 6 bases removed from V and 14 bases from J, the gap between germline ends came to 13 bases. The CDR3 DNA follows: TGTGCCAGTAGCGGGTCAGCCCTTACCTTC. The encoded protein is CASSGSALTF.

This chain links TRBV9 with TRBJ2-3, with TRBD2 matching 8 bases. The V segment lost 0 bases and the J segment 1 base; nucleotides outside the gene matches: 4. The CDR3 length is 16 residues. CDR1 is SGDLS, CDR2 YYNGEE, per germline. The DNA of the CDR3 is TGTGCCAGCAGCGTAGTCGATAGCGGGGGCACAGATACGCAGTATTTT. Translated: CASSVVDSGGTDTQYF.

V and J are TRBV2 and TRBJ2-5, with 9 positions matching TRBD1. Germline V gives CDR1 SNHLY, CDR2 FYNNEI. After removal of 6 bases from V and 5 bases from J, the junction contained 7 bases not matched to a gene. The CDR3 sequence is 14 residues long. The CDR3 sequence is CASRNRGQGETQYF. CDR3 bases: TGTGCCAGCAGAAACAGGGGGCAGGGGGAGACCCAGTACTTC.

The chain uses TRBV12-5 and TRBJ2-3, with D possibly TRBD1 on 5 matching bases. The CDR3 has 14 amino acids. V was trimmed by 1 base and J by 6 bases, leaving 11 bases between them. Germline V gene sequence: CDR1 LGHNT, CDR2 FRNRAP. In DNA, the CDR3 is TGTGCTAGTGGTTTGGGACAGAGTAGGGATACGCAGTATTTT. Translated, it gives CASGLGQSRDTQYF.

This clone occurred a few times. V usage is TRBV27 and J usage is TRBJ2-7; 9 bases are shared with TRBD1. This CDR3 contains 13 residues. Per germline, CDR1 MNHEY and CDR2 SMNVEV (reference sequence). The junction had 6 bases not matched to a gene; V was cut back by 9 bases and J by 3 bases. The CDR3 DNA reads TGTGCCAGTGCCGGGACAGGGAGCTACGAGCAGTACTTC. Its translation: CASAGTGSYEQYF.